The 6 T cell receptor beta chains below were found in one sample sequenced in a study of CD8 T cells in ankylosing spondylitis. Study-wide results and limits: For ankylosing spondylitis blood, a TCR beta motif of fewer than 10 highly homologous variants appeared characteristic.

No antigen has been identified for these receptors. TCRdb re-called the 5' RACE reads through MiXCR, storing one row per CDR3 protein. This table has roughly 700,000 distinct CDR3 sequences, under 20% appearing once. Sequencing used blood, either unsorted or a sorted T cell fraction (not recorded which). The receptors were gathered from a male donor with ankylosing spondylitis.

This clonotype has a handful of counts. J is TRBJ2-7 and V is TRBV4-1; perhaps TRBD2 as D (6 bases). CDR3 length: 14 residues. V lost 0 bases and J 0 bases, leaving 6 bases between the germline ends. CDR1 and CDR2 (germline): MGHRA, YSYEKL. CDR3 amino acids: CASSQEGGSYEQYF. CDR3 DNA: TGCGCCAGCAGCCAAGAGGGGGGCTCCTACGAGCAGTACTTC.

Here the CDR3 DNA reads TGCAGCGCCGCGAAATTGACAGGTAATCACGGCAATGAGCAGTTCTTC. Translated, it gives CSAAKLTGNHGNEQFF. V usage is TRBV29-1 and J usage is TRBJ2-1; TRBD1 might be the D (6 bases). Germline V lookup: CDR1 SQVTM, CDR2 ANQGSEA. V was trimmed by 7 bases and J by 6 bases, leaving 25 bases between them. The CDR3 runs to 16 residues.

In its sample, this clonotype was seen a few times. The V gene is TRBV28, the J gene TRBJ2-7; 9 nucleotides align to TRBD1. V trimming: 7 bases; J trimming: 5 bases; junction bases outside the gene matches: 9. The CDR3 is 14 amino acids. Per germline, CDR1 MDHEN and CDR2 SYDVKM. Written as DNA, the CDR3 is TGTGCCAGCACTAAGGGGGACAGGGTCCACGAGCAGTACTTC. It specifies CASTKGDRVHEQYF.

This clonotype has a handful of counts. The gene calls are TRBV18 and TRBJ2-7, with D maybe TRBD1 (6 bases). Germline CDR1 and CDR2: KGHSH and LQKENI. With 1 base removed from V and 0 bases from J, the gap between germline ends came to 16 bases. The CDR3 has 17 residues. The DNA for the CDR3 is TGTGCCAGCTCACCACGTGAGGGGGAACTCCTCTCCTACGAGCAGTACTTC. As protein: CASSPREGELLSYEQYF. The full variable domain, completed using reference TRBV18 and TRBJ2-7, is NAGVMQNPRHLVRRRGQEARLRCSPMKGHSHVYWYRQLPEEGLKFMVYLQKENIIDESGMPKERFSAEFPKEGPSILRIQQVVRGDSAAYFCASSPREGELLSYEQYFGPGTRLTVT.

This chain uses TRBV12-3 or TRBV12-4 with TRBJ1-4; no reliable D call. The length of the CDR3 is 12 residues. V was clipped by 3 bases and J by 14 bases, with 13 bases between them. CDR3 bases: TGTGCCAGCAGTTTTTCTCCGATAGGCCTGTTTTTT. It codes for CASSFSPIGLFF.

CDR3 bases: TGCGCCAGCAGCTGGGGGACTAGCGGGGTAGCAGATACGCAGTATTTT. Translated, it gives CASSWGTSGVADTQYF. The chain links TRBV5-1 to TRBJ2-3, with 13 bases matching TRBD2. The CDR3 extends over 16 amino acids. Germline CDR1 is SGHRS and CDR2 is YFSETQ. V shed 3 bases and J 4 bases; nucleotides not matched to a gene: 5.